This TCR beta chain is from a study of response to subunit inactivated influenza vaccine. From the RT-PCR reads, TCRdb called clonotypes with MiXCR, one entry per CDR3 protein. Of around 650,000 distinct CDR3 sequences detected, approximately 14% appear once; the ten largest clones hold 11%. V shed 7 bases, J shed 7 bases, and the junction held 8 bases outside the gene matches. This CDR3 region has 13 residues. The germline gives CDR1 LNHDA, CDR2 SQIVND (reference sequence). The rearrangement links TRBV19 to TRBJ1-1; 8 bases line up with TRBD1. The receptor was derived from a man between 45 and 60 years old who received an inactivated influenza vaccine. Sequencing was performed on PBMCs from blood, taken 11 to 12 days after vaccination. The CDR3 coding sequence is TGTGCCAGTATCGACAGGGGAAGGAGTGAAGCTTTCTTT. Amino acid sequence: CASIDRGRSEAFF.